Sequencing of this T cell receptor (beta chain) was carried out in a study of CD8+CD57+ T cells in acquired aplastic anemia (dated by TCRdb to the late 2010s). Looking at the study overall: DNA extracted from sorted CD4+ and CD8+ cells had a mean of around 3.3 ug, with a range of roughly 0.17 to 30 ug. Mean read counts for healthy donor samples were 10 million to 10.8 million for CD4+ cells and about 12 million for CD8+ cells. Here is what the overall study found, with its caveats: CD8+ Simpson's diversity did not differ significantly between patients and healthy controls (P=0.060). Although under 35 CD8+ CDR3 sequences were shared by patients and controls, these sequences appeared highly expressed in patients and within the immunodominant clones of patients.

A few counts support this clonotype. It lacks a known antigen. No base quality values were provided; no much bigger clone lies one nucleotide off. In this study, sorted CD4+ and CD8+ T cells from the blood of healthy subjects and of severe aplastic anemia patients had their TCR repertoires deep-sequenced. Ficoll-Paque density gradient centrifugation was used to isolate peripheral blood mononuclear cells. Before DNA was extracted, CD4+ and CD8+ T cells were sorted using either FACS or magnetic beads. Trimming removed 2 bases from V and 0 bases from J; the gene matches leave 2 bases unexplained. Reading the germline V gene (reference sequence) gives CDR1 SGHKS and CDR2 YYEKEE. CDR3 length: 15 amino acids, cysteine to phenylalanine. Of all the DNA, just the CDR3 is kept, 45 bases in frame from base 1. Genomic DNA was used as template for profiling of TCR beta VDJ combinations and CDR3 sequences. An Illumina HiSeq 2000 was the platform used for TCR repertoire sequencing. The paper's data handling went like this. Repertoire assessment relied on Simpson's diversity index, CDR3 size and DJ length profiles, and TRBV/TRBJ rearrangement plots. The most abundant DNA sequence in the deep sequencing data was defined as the immunodominant clone. CDR3 amino acid sequences were screened for sharing across subjects and compared with published repertoires and the VDJdb database. Using fastp at Q25 and MiXCR, TCRdb reprocessed the public reads and kept productive beta chains. Under each unique CDR3 protein, matching rows form one entry showing the most common genes and DNA. What appears here as the V and J calls and clone size reflects TCRdb's work, not the paper's. The sample yields 200,000 to 250,000 distinct CDR3 sequences; 34% were counted once. The top ten clones comprise approximately 1.2% of the sample.

The receptor was isolated from a human donor in good health, serving as a control. The sequence joins TRBV5-5 to TRBJ2-7; TRBD1 aligns with 10 central bases. The sequenced material came from sorted CD4+, CD8+, or CD8+CD57+ T cells (not recorded which) from PBMCs. CDR3 sequence: CASSFRTGGSYEQYF. The DNA reads TGTGCCAGCAGCTTCCGGACAGGGGGCTCCTACGAGCAGTACTTC.